This T cell receptor beta chain was retrieved from a study of blood T cell repertoires in COVID-19. Study in general: Sites in the United States, Italy and Spain provided acute and convalescent COVID-19 samples. The analysed material was cDNA or gDNA that came from T cells, B-cell-depleted T cells, or PBMCs.

As processed by the authors: Counts of nucleated cells, estimated from reference gene primer amplification, were obtained. The data were produced by immunoSEQ multiplex PCR, yet TCRdb's version contains in-frame clones alone and is incomplete. That table furnishes V, J and clone size, whereas the DNA furnished D and trimming. The sample comprises some 200,000 clones, about 87% of which are singletons, and less than 3% rests with the top ten. This CDR3 has 15 amino acids. J lost 3 bases, V lost 3 bases, and 4 bases had no gene match. Looked up from germline, CDR1 is LGHNA and CDR2 is YSLEER. The sequence was obtained from a man between 35 and 55 years old with active or convalescent COVID-19. The chain recombines TRBV4-3 with TRBJ1-1; TRBD1 agrees at 10 bases. Sequencing used peripheral blood. The CDR3 spells CASSQDRGVDTEAFF. The CDR3, as DNA: TGCGCCAGCAGCCAGGACAGGGGGGTAGACACTGAAGCTTTCTTT.